This T cell receptor beta chain originates from a study of response to subunit inactivated influenza vaccine. The germline V gene encodes CDR1 SGHDT and CDR2 YYEEEE. V shed 9 bases and J shed 0 bases, with 17 bases lying between them. The CDR3 covers 15 residues. In this sample, this clonotype turned up once. MiXCR, run by TCRdb on the RT-PCR reads, gives a single entry per CDR3 protein. Among about 520,000 distinct CDR3 sequences listed, about 25% were seen once. Source: CD4+ T cells sorted from PBMCs, taken 5 days after vaccination. This receptor was obtained from a man over 45 who received an inactivated influenza vaccine. The chain couples TRBV5-6 to TRBJ2-3, with D hard to call. The CDR3 sequence is CAMSPGLESTDTQYF. The CDR3 nucleotides are TGTGCCATGAGCCCCGGGCTAGAGAGCACAGATACGCAGTATTTT.